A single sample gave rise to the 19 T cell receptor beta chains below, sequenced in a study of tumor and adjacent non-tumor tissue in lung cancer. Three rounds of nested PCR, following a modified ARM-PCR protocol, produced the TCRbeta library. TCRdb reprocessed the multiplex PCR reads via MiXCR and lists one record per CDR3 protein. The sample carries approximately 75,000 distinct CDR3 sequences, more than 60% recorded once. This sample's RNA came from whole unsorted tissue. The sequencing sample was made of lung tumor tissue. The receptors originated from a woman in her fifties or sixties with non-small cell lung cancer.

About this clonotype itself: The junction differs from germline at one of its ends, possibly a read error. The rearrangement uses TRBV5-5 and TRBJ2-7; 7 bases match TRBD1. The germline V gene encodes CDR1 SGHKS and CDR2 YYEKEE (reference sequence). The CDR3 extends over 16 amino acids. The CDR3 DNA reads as TGTGCCTGCAGGTTCTCCATTTTCGACAGGGCCTACGAGCAGTACTTC. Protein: CACRFSIFDRAYEQYF.

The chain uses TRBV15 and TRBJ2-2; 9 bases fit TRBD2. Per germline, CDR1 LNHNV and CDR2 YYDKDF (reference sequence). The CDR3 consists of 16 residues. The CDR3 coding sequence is TGTGTCATCAGCAGAGAAGCGGGAGGTCTTACCGGGGAGCTGTTTTTT. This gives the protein CVISREAGGLTGELFF.

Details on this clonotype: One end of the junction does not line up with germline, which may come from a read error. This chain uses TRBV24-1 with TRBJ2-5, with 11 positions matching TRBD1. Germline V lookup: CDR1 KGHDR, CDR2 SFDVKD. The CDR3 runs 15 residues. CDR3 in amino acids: CATSDYRTGGETHYF. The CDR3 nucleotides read TGTGCCACTAGTGACTACCGGACAGGGGGCGAGACCCATTACTTC.

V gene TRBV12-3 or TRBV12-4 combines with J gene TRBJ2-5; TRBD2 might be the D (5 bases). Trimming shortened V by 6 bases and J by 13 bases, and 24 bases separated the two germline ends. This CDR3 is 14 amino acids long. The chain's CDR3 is CASSLPGIQETWYF. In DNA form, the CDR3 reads TGTGCCAGCAGCTTACCCGGGATCCAAGAGACCTGGTACTTC.

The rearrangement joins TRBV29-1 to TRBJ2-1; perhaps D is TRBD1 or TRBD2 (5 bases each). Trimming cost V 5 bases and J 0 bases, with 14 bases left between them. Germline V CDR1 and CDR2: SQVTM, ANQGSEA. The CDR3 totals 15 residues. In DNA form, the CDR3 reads TGCAGCGTTATCAGGGAGACGGTCTCCTACAATGAGCAGTTCTTC. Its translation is CSVIRETVSYNEQFF.

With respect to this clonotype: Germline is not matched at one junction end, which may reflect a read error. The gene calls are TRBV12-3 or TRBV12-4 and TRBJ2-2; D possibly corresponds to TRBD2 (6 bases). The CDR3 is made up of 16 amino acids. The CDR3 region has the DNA TGTGGCAGCAGTTTAGGGACTGCAGGGACGGGCGGGGAACTGTTTTTT. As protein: CGSSLGTAGTGGELFF.

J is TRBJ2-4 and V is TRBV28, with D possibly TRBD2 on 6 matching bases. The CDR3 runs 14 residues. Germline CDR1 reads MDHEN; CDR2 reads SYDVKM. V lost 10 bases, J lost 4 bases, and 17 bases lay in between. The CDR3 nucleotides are TGTGCCACCTACTCTTGGGACTGTAAAAACATTCAGTACTTC. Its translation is CATYSWDCKNIQYF.

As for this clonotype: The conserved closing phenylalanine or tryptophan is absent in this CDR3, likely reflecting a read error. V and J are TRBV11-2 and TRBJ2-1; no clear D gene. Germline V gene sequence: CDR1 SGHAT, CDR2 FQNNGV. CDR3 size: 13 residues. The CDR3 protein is CASSLEAGDEQFI. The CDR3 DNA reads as TGTGCCAGTAGCTTAGAGGCAGGCGACGAGCAGTTCATC.

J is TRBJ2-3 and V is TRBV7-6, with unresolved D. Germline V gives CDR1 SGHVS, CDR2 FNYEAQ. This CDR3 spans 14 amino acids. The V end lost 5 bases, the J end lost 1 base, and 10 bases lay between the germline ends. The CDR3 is CASSVPGRTDTQYF. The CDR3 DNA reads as TGTGCCAGCAGCGTCCCCGGGCGCACAGATACGCAGTATTTT. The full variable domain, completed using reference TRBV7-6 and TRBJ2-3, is GAGVSQSPRYKVTKRGQDVALRCDPISGHVSLYWYRQALGQGPEFLTYFNYEAQQDKSGLPNDRFSAERPEGSISTLTIQRTEQRDSAMYRCASSVPGRTDTQYFGPGTRLTVL.

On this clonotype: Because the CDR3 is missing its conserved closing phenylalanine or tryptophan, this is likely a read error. The CDR3 sequence is CASSESDIIQPQHS. For the CDR3, the DNA is TGCGCCAGCAGTGAGTCGGACATAATTCAACCCCAGCATTCT. The chain uses TRBV10-2 and TRBJ1-5; TRBD1 is a possible D gene (5 bases). Trimming removed 0 bases at V and 10 bases at J, with 13 bases between. Looked up from germline, CDR1 is WSHSY and CDR2 is SAAADI. The CDR3 is 14 residues long.

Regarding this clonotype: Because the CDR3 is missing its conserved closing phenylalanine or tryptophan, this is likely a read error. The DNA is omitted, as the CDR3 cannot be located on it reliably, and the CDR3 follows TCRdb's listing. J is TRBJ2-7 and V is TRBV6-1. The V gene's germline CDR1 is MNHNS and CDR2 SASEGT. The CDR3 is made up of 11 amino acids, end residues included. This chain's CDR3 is CASNRNYEQYL.

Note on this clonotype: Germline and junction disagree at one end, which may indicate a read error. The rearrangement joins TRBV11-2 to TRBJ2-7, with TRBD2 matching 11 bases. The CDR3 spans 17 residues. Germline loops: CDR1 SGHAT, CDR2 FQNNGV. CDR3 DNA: TGTGCCAGCAGCCCCCGGATTAGCGGGAGGGCATTATGGGAGCTGTACTTC. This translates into CASSPRISGRALWELYF.

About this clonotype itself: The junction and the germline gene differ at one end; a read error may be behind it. The CDR3 coding sequence is TGTGACAGCAGTCTAAGACCAGCGGGAGTGTCAGATACGCAGTATTTT. Translating it yields CDSSLRPAGVSDTQYF. The rearrangement joins TRBV12-3 or TRBV12-4 to TRBJ2-3; 8 positions match TRBD2. The CDR3 sequence is 16 residues long.

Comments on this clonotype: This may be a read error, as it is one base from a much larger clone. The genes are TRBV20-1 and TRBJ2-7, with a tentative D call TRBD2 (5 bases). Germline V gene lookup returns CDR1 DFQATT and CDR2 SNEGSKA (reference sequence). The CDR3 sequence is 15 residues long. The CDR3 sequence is CGAREVERENYEQYF. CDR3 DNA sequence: TGCGGTGCTAGAGAGGTTGAACGGGAAAACTACGAGCAGTACTTC.

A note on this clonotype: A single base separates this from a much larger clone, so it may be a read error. The CDR3 DNA reads TGCACTGCTAGACATCCCTCAGGGCTGGAAGCTTTCTTT. This gives the protein CTARHPSGLEAFF. The chain recombines TRBV20-1 with TRBJ1-1, with D possibly being TRBD1 (5 bases). The length of the CDR3 is 13 residues. Germline CDR1 DFQATT, CDR2 SNEGSKA (reference sequence).

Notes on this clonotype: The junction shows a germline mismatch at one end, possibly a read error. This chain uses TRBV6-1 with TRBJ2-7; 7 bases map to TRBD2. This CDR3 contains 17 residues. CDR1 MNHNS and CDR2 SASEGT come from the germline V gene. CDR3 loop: CVSSEACGSMLGGEQYF. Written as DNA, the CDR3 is TGTGTCAGCAGTGAAGCCTGCGGGAGTATGCTGGGGGGCGAGCAGTACTTC.

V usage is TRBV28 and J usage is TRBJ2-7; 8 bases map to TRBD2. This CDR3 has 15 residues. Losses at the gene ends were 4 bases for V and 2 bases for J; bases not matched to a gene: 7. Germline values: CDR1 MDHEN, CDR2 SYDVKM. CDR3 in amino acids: CASSSADGRAYEQYF. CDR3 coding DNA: TGTGCCAGCAGTTCTGCGGACGGGAGGGCCTACGAGCAGTACTTC.

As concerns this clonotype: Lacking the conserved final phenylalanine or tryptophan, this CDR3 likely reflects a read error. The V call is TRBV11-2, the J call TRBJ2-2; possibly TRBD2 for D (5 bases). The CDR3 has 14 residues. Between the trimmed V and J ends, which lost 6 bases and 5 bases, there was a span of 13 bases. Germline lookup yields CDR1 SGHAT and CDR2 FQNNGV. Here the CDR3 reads CASSLGSDTGELFL. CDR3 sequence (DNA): TGTGCCAGCAGTCTTGGTAGCGATACCGGGGAGCTGTTTTTA.

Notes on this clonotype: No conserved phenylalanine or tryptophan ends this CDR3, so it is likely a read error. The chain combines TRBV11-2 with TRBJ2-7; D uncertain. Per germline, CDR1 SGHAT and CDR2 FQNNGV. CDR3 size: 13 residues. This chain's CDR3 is CACSPQRLYEQYL. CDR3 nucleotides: TGTGCCTGCAGCCCGCAGAGGTTGTACGAGCAGTACTTA.